This T cell receptor (beta chain) emerged from a study of blood T cell repertoires in COVID-19. Across the whole study: Samples came from the United States, Italy and Spain, spanning acute and convalescent COVID-19. PBMCs, B-cell-depleted T cells, or T cells provided the cDNA or gDNA that made up the material.

Original data processing: Scientists estimated how many nucleated cells there were by amplifying reference gene primers. This table comes from immunoSEQ multiplex PCR, and its TCRdb copy is limited to in-frame clones, with some not included. The V and J calls and clone size come from that table; D and trimming were worked out from the DNA. Among some 250,000 clones, roughly 83% were seen once, and the ten largest hold 27%. This clone occurred a few times. CDR1 is SGHTS, CDR2 YDEGEE, per germline. CDR3 size: 18 residues. The junction had 11 bases not matched to a gene; V was cut back by 1 base and J by 0 bases.

The sample comprised peripheral blood. The chain combines TRBV5-8 with TRBJ1-1, with TRBD1 identical over 8 bases. The clonotype comes from a man between 40 and 49 years old with acute or convalescent COVID-19. For the CDR3, the DNA is TGTGCCAGCAGCTTGTGGCGAGGGACAGGACAATTGAACACTGAAGCTTTCTTT. Translating it yields CASSLWRGTGQLNTEAFF.